The rows below give T cell receptor beta chains drawn from one sample of a study of blood T cell repertoires in COVID-19. Using immunoSEQ multiplex PCR, the repertoire was profiled, and TCRdb retains in-frame clones only, with some absent. The sample lists 390,000 or so clones, around 90% seen once, with 3% in the top ten. What was sequenced was peripheral blood. All receptors come from a woman aged 25 to 39 with COVID-19, enrolled during active disease. CDR3s include the opening cysteine and the closing phenylalanine or tryptophan. The D gene is left open where the match is weak. Size is omitted from some rows. Given values are once, few, many or a class for expanded clones.

d_call j_call clone_size v_call cdr3_nt cdr3_aa
TRBD1 TRBJ2-7 . TRBV6-6 TGTGCCAGCAGGGGGAGGACAGGGGGTACTTACGAGCAGTACTTC CASRGRTGGTYEQYF
TRBD2 TRBJ2-3 . TRBV5-6 TGTGCCAGCAGCTTGGACCGGCTAGCGGGGGCCACCAGGGCTTTT CASSLDRLAGATRAF
TRBD1 TRBJ2-7 . TRBV9 TGTGCCAGCAGCGCCGGGACAGAGTCCTACGAGCAGTACTTC CASSAGTESYEQYF
TRBD1 TRBJ1-5 . TRBV10-2 TGCGCCAGCAGTGACACAGGGGAGAGAAGCAATCAGCCCCAGCATTTT CASSDTGERSNQPQHF
. TRBJ1-1 . TRBV27 TGTGCCAGCAGTCCGTACTCGGGTACTGAAGCTTTCTTT CASSPYSGTEAFF
. TRBJ2-1 . TRBV30 TGTGCCGGGGGCAGGGTAAACTCCTACAATGAGCAGTTCTTC CAGGRVNSYNEQFF
. TRBJ2-3 . TRBV28 TGTGCCAGCAGTTTTTTTGTGGACATCCGATCAGATACGCAGTATTTT CASSFFVDIRSDTQYF
. TRBJ1-2 . TRBV12-3/TRBV12-4 TGTGCCAGCAGTCCGACAGCTTATGGCTACACCTTC CASSPTAYGYTF
TRBD2 TRBJ2-5 . TRBV25-1 TGTGCCAGCAGTCTGGGGGGGAAAGAGACCCAGTACTTC CASSLGGKETQYF
TRBD2 TRBJ2-5 . TRBV7-8 TGTGCCAGCAGCTTAGGCGGGGGTCCGTATAGAGAGACCCAGTACTTC CASSLGGGPYRETQYF
. TRBJ1-1 once TRBV29-1 TGCAGCGTTGAAGAGGGGGCATTCACTGAAGCTTTCTTT CSVEEGAFTEAFF
. TRBJ1-1 few TRBV18 TGTGCCAGCTCACCGTACGCACCAGCAGGAAGGGGTGACACTGAAGCTTTCTTT CASSPYAPAGRGDTEAFF
TRBD2 TRBJ2-3 . TRBV5-4 TGTGCCAGCAGCATAGCGGGGGGGCATCCTACGCAGTATTTT CASSIAGGHPTQYF
. TRBJ1-5 . TRBV7-8 TGTGCCAGCAGCTTAGTAGCCAGTTATAGCAATCAGCCCCAGCATTTT CASSLVASYSNQPQHF
TRBD1 TRBJ1-2 . TRBV20-1 TGCAAGGGGGCGGGGTATGGCTACACCTTC CKGAGYGYTF
TRBD2 TRBJ2-1 . TRBV5-5 TGTGCCAGCGGCTTCGGCGGGAGGGTAAGGAATGAGCAGTTCTTC CASGFGGRVRNEQFF
TRBD1 TRBJ2-5 . TRBV27 TGTGCCAGCAAATCGGACAGGGGGTGGGGGACCCAGTACTTC CASKSDRGWGTQYF
TRBD1 TRBJ1-5 . TRBV3-1/TRBV3-2 TGTGCCAGCAGCCAGGGGACAGGGGGACAGCCCCAGCATTTT CASSQGTGGQPQHF
TRBD1 TRBJ2-1 once TRBV14 TGTGCCAGCAGCTACCAAGAAGGGACAGGGTGGGATGAGCAGTTCTTC CASSYQEGTGWDEQFF
. TRBJ1-5 . TRBV7-2 TGTGCCAGCAGCCTAACCAGGGGCGATCAGCCCCAGCATTTT CASSLTRGDQPQHF
. TRBJ2-2 . TRBV18 TGTGCCAGCTCACCACGGCAGGGCGGGAACACCGGGGAGCTGTTTTTT CASSPRQGGNTGELFF
. TRBJ1-2 . TRBV10-3 TGTGCCATCAGTGAGTCCCAGGACAATGGCTACACCTTC CAISESQDNGYTF
. TRBJ1-5 . TRBV5-1 TGCGCCAGCAGCTTGGGCCAGGGGCATCAGCCCCAGCATTTT CASSLGQGHQPQHF
. TRBJ2-5 . TRBV6-2/TRBV6-3 TGTGCCAGCAGTTTCCGGGAGACCCAGTACTTC CASSFRETQYF
. TRBJ2-2 . TRBV7-2 TGTGCCAGCAGCTTCTTTGGACGGGGGAAGGGGGAGCTGTTTTTT CASSFFGRGKGELFF
TRBD1 TRBJ2-7 . TRBV11-3 TGTGCCAGCAGCTACGGAGGACAGGGGTACGACGAGCAGTACTTC CASSYGGQGYDEQYF
. TRBJ1-1 . TRBV7-9 TGTGCCAGCAGCTCAGAGGGGGTCAACACTGAAGCTTTCTTT CASSSEGVNTEAFF
. TRBJ1-3 . TRBV28 TGTGCCAGCAGTACCTACGGACAGTCTGGAAACACCATATATTTT CASSTYGQSGNTIYF
TRBD2 TRBJ2-7 . TRBV5-4 TGTGCCAGCAGCTTCCCCCCTAGCGGGTCGAAACCCTACGAGCAGTACTTC CASSFPPSGSKPYEQYF
TRBD1 TRBJ1-1 . TRBV10-2 TGCGCCAGCAGAGATCAGGGGGTGAACACTGAAGCTTTCTTT CASRDQGVNTEAFF
. TRBJ2-1 . TRBV29-1 TGCAGCGTTGAGGGGGGTCGGGGTTCCTCCTACAATGAGCAGTTCTTC CSVEGGRGSSYNEQFF
TRBD1 TRBJ1-2 . TRBV27 TGTGCCAGCCGGACAGGGGCCTACTTGGACTATGGCTACACCTTC CASRTGAYLDYGYTF
TRBD2 TRBJ2-3 once TRBV18 TGTGCCAGCTCACCCCGGACTAGCGAGCCCGGAGATACGCAGTATTTT CASSPRTSEPGDTQYF
. TRBJ1-1 . TRBV6-1 TGTGCCAGCAGTGAAAAGTTTCTGGGGGCGCGTACTGAAGCTTTCTTT CASSEKFLGARTEAFF
. TRBJ2-1 . TRBV15 TGTGCCACCAGCCGCCTAAGCAATGAGCAGTTCTTC CATSRLSNEQFF
. TRBJ2-1 . TRBV6-6 TGTGCCAGCAGCCTCGGACTGTTACACTCCTACAATGAGCAGTTCTTC CASSLGLLHSYNEQFF
. TRBJ1-2 . TRBV6-2/TRBV6-3 TGTGCCAGCAGTTACTCGAAAGTAGAGGACTATGGCTACACCTTC CASSYSKVEDYGYTF
TRBD1 TRBJ1-4 . TRBV15 TGTGCCACCAGCAGAGTAACGGGACAGGGAAATGAAAAACTGTTTTTT CATSRVTGQGNEKLFF
TRBD2 TRBJ2-1 . TRBV6-9 TGTGCCAGCAGTGCTCTCCGGGAGGGCCCTTCCTACAATGAGCAGTTCTTC CASSALREGPSYNEQFF
TRBD1 TRBJ1-5 . TRBV24-1 TGTGCCACCAGTGAGTCGGACAGGGGTCATACCAATCAGCCCCAGCATTTT CATSESDRGHTNQPQHF
. TRBJ2-7 . TRBV12-5 TGTGCTAGTGGTTTCTCCTATGGGCAGGTAGTCTCCTACGAGCAGTACTTC CASGFSYGQVVSYEQYF
. TRBJ2-3 . TRBV4-2 TGTGCCAGCAGCCGAATTTCCTGGGGCGGGGGCACGGATACGCAGTATTTT CASSRISWGGGTDTQYF
. TRBJ1-1 few TRBV11-3 TGTGCCAGCAGCTTAGTGCAGGGAGGGATGAACACTGAAGCTTTCTTT CASSLVQGGMNTEAFF
. TRBJ2-5 . TRBV28 TGTGCCAGCAGAGCCCCCGGTGGAGGGGGCATGGAGACCCAGTACTTC CASRAPGGGGMETQYF
. TRBJ2-3 once TRBV10-3 TGTGCCATCAGTGAGCAACTAGCCGGGGGCACAGATACGCAGTATTTT CAISEQLAGGTDTQYF
. TRBJ1-1 many TRBV12-3/TRBV12-4 TGTGCCAGCAGTTTCAACGGGGGCACTGAAGCTTTCTTT CASSFNGGTEAFF
TRBD2 TRBJ2-7 . TRBV14 TGTGCCAGCAGCCAGCGGGGGGCCAGCAATACCCACACCTACGAGCAGTACTTC CASSQRGASNTHTYEQYF
TRBD2 TRBJ2-1 . TRBV7-2 TGTGCCAGCAGCTTTTTTTTCGGAGAGCGGGAAAGCTCCTACAATGAGCAGTTCTTC CASSFFFGERESSYNEQFF
. TRBJ2-6 . TRBV5-1 TGCGCCAGCTCGGACAGTACAATCTCTGGGGCCAACGTCCTGACTTTC CASSDSTISGANVLTF
. TRBJ2-3 . TRBV11-2 TGTGCCAGCAGCCTACGGGGGTTCCGCACAGATACGCAGTATTTT CASSLRGFRTDTQYF
TRBD1 TRBJ2-3 . TRBV4-2 TGTGCCAGCAGCCAAGCCGCGGACAGGGGCATGGCAGATACGCAGTATTTT CASSQAADRGMADTQYF
. TRBJ2-1 . TRBV11-2 TGTGCCAGCAGGTACTCCGGCGGTGAGCAGTTCTTC CASRYSGGEQFF
. TRBJ2-3 once TRBV3-1/TRBV3-2 TGTGCCAGCAGCCAAGATGCGTTCGGCGGGACCCTAACAGATACGCAGTATTTT CASSQDAFGGTLTDTQYF